The 5 T cell receptor beta chains listed next were all sequenced from one sample in a study of identical twins. TCRdb processed the 5' RACE reads anew with MiXCR; each CDR3 protein has one entry. The data contain some 1,600,000 distinct CDR3 sequences, 25% to 35% of them seen just once; the ten biggest clones take up more than 0.25%. Sequencing input: cord blood. The receptors here all came from a newborn girl in good health.

The V and J genes are TRBV2 and TRBJ1-1, with a possible D match to TRBD1 (5 bases). Germline-derived CDR1 and CDR2 are SNHLY and FYNNEI. The CDR3 loop spans 10 amino acids. The V end lost 4 bases, the J end lost 12 bases, and 9 bases lay between the germline ends. The CDR3, as DNA: TGTGCCAGCAGTGGCAGGGTAACTTTCTTT. Translating it yields CASSGRVTFF.

Details on this clonotype: A read error may be the cause here, since a much bigger clone is one base away. The chain has TRBV29-1 and TRBJ2-1, with D tentatively TRBD1 or TRBD2 (5 bases each). V was pared by 4 bases and J by 10 bases, with 20 bases between. The CDR3 loop spans 14 amino acids. Germline CDR1 is SQVTM and CDR2 is ANQGSEA. The CDR3 DNA sequence: TGCAGCGTTGTTTACCGGGACGGAGGATACGAGCAGTTCTTC. As protein: CSVVYRDGGYEQFF.

The chain couples TRBV2 to TRBJ2-4, with TRBD1 identical over 8 bases. The CDR3 runs to 18 residues. The V gene's germline CDR1 is SNHLY and CDR2 FYNNEI. With V trimmed by 4 bases and J by 0 bases, 11 bases remained unmatched. The CDR3 region is CASSGSGGARLAKNIQYF. CDR3 DNA: TGTGCCAGCAGTGGGTCAGGGGGCGCCCGGCTAGCCAAAAACATTCAGTACTTC.

The V and J genes are TRBV28 and TRBJ1-5, with 7 bases that match TRBD1. J was trimmed by 6 bases and V by 5 bases; bases with no gene match: 4. Germline loops: CDR1 MDHEN, CDR2 SYDVKM. The CDR3 sequence is 13 residues long. CDR3 bases: TGTGCCAGCAGTAGCAACAGGGGTCAGCCCCAGCATTTT. This sequence encodes CASSSNRGQPQHF. Full variable domain (missing parts from reference TRBV28 and TRBJ1-5): DVKVTQSSRYLVKRTGEKVFLECVQDMDHENMFWYRQDPGLGLRLIYFSYDVKMKEKGDIPEGYSVSREKKERFSLILESASTNQTSMYLCASSSNRGQPQHFGDGTRLSIL.

The rearrangement links TRBV21-1 to TRBJ2-1; the table assigns TRBD2, which was not confirmed against the DNA. The J call could be wrong; TRBJ2-7 is a better fit for the DNA end. TRBV21-1 is a pseudogene segment. The CDR3 extends over 18 amino acids. The CDR3, as DNA: TGTGCCAGCAGCAAATATCCTAGCGGGGGCCGTACCTACAATGAGCAGTACTTC. Translating gives CASSKYPSGGRTYNEQYF.